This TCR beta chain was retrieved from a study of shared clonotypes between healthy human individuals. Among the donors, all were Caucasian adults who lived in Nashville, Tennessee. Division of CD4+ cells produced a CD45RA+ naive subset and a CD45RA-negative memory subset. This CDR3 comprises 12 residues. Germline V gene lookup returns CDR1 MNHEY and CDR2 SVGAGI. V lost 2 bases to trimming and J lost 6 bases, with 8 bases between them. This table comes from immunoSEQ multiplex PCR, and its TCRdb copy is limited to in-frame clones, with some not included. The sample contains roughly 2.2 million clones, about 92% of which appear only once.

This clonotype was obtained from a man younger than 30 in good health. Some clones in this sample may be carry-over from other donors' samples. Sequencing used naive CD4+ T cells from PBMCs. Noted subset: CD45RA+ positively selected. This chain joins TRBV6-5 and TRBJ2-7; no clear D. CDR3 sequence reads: CASSYDPLEQYF. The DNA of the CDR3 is TGTGCCAGCAGTTACGACCCTCTCGAGCAGTACTTC.